This T cell receptor (beta chain) is from a study of T cells in Graves' hyperthyroidism and ophthalmopathy. Per the germline V gene, CDR1 is MNHEY and CDR2 is SVGAGI. The CDR3 spans 13 residues. The germline V and J ends were trimmed by 3 bases and 5 bases, with 8 bases remaining between them. The TCR beta CDR3 regions underwent amplification using RNA transcripts as the source. The HTBI primer set served for first-round RT-PCR of the TCR CDR3. TCRdb re-derived calls from the multiplex PCR reads in MiXCR, one entry per CDR3 protein. This sample has hundreds of thousands of distinct CDR3 sequences, with roughly 22% found just once. As to this clonotype: The antigen remains unidentified.

Whole-study findings and limits: A model using 13 V-J features told ophthalmopathy apart from stable hyperthyroidism.

Ophthalmopathy in the patients scored at least 3 on Clinical Activity Score and at least 4 on NOSPECS grade, lasting under 3 months. Thyroid ultrasound and orbital computed tomography, with clinical symptoms and serum thyroxine and TRAb, informed diagnoses. The sequence was collected from a man under 40 with Graves' ophthalmopathy. The source material was blood. The chain recombines TRBV6-5 with TRBJ1-5, with D possibly being TRBD1 (6 bases). As DNA, the CDR3 is TGTGCCAGCAGTTATTACAGGGATCAGCCCCAGCATTTT. Translating it yields CASSYYRDQPQHF.